The 8 T cell receptor beta chains below all came from one sample that was sequenced in a study of shared clonotypes between healthy human individuals. Sequenced by immunoSEQ multiplex PCR; TCRdb stores in-frame clones only, minus some. Among 2.3 million or so clones, over 90% were seen once, and the ten largest hold 0.3% to 0.4%. Input material: naive CD4+ T cells from PBMCs. Subset here: CD45RA+ positively selected. Source of these receptors: a young man in good health. Some clones in this sample may be carry-over from other donors' samples.

The chain employs TRBV29-1 and TRBJ2-5; 8 nucleotides match TRBD2. The J call may be faulty, since TRBJ2-7 better matches the DNA end. The CDR3 has 14 residues. Germline CDR1 SQVTM, CDR2 ANQGSEA. CDR3 protein: CSGGPAGVDGEQYF. CDR3 in DNA: TGCAGCGGGGGGCCAGCGGGAGTCGACGGCGAGCAGTACTTC.

The chain links TRBV7-8 to TRBJ2-3; D gene uncertain. This CDR3 has 13 amino acids. Germline V gene lookup returns CDR1 SGHVS and CDR2 FQNEAQ. Trimming took off 5 bases at V and 4 bases at J, with 10 bases between the two ends. The CDR3 sequence: CASSPRVSDTQYF. The CDR3 nucleotides read TGTGCCAGCAGCCCTAGAGTATCAGATACGCAGTATTTT.

The rearrangement uses TRBV7-8 and TRBJ2-7, with D tentatively TRBD2 (7 bases). The ends were cut back, 6 bases at V and 2 bases at J, with 17 bases in the middle. Germline CDR1 SGHVS, CDR2 FQNEAQ. This CDR3 contains 15 residues. CDR3 nucleotides: TGTGCCAGCAGTCGTGAGCGGGACAAACCCTACGAGCAGTACTTC. Its translation is CASSRERDKPYEQYF.

The chain is built from TRBV25-1 and TRBJ1-2; possible D gene TRBD1, 5 bases. V dropped 2 bases and J dropped 4 bases, with 17 bases sitting between them. Per germline, CDR1 MGHDK and CDR2 SYGVNS. This CDR3 comprises 16 residues. The CDR3 region is CASSETWGPEIYGYTF. DNA of the CDR3: TGTGCCAGCAGTGAAACCTGGGGACCAGAGATCTATGGCTACACCTTC.

The V call is TRBV30, the J call TRBJ1-4; unclear D gene. The V and J ends lost 0 bases and 8 bases respectively, with 1 base between them. This CDR3 has 10 amino acids. Germline CDR1 reads GTSNPN; CDR2 reads SVGIG (reference sequence). Written as DNA, the CDR3 is TGTGCCTGGAGTGTGGAAAAACTGTTTTTT. Its protein is CAWSVEKLFF. The full variable domain, its missing parts supplied by reference TRBV30 and TRBJ1-4, is SQTIHQWPATLVQPVGSPLSLECTVEGTSNPNLYWYRQAAGRGLQLLFYSVGIGQISSEVPQNLSASRPQDRQFILSSKKLLLSDSGFYLCAWSVEKLFFGSGTQLSVL.

The rearrangement uses TRBV19 and TRBJ2-1, with D perhaps being TRBD1 or TRBD2 (5 bases each). In germline, CDR1 is LNHDA, CDR2 SQIVND (reference sequence). The CDR3 sequence is 12 residues long. Trimming left V 10 bases short and J 5 bases short, with 12 bases between. Written as DNA, the CDR3 is TGTGCCACCCGGGACCCCCACAATGAGCAGTTCTTC. Protein product: CATRDPHNEQFF.

The chain employs TRBV5-1 and TRBJ2-5; 7 nucleotides line up with TRBD2. Per germline, CDR1 SGHRS and CDR2 YFSETQ. V lost 1 base, J lost 5 bases, and 8 bases stayed unmatched. The CDR3 spans 15 residues. CDR3 sequence (DNA): TGCGCCAGCAGCTTGAGGGCGGGAGTTGGGGAGACCCAGTACTTC. Translated: CASSLRAGVGETQYF.

The chain carries TRBV4-3 and TRBJ1-1; tentative D call: TRBD1 (5 bases). Trimming removed 2 bases from V and 1 base from J, with 8 bases in between. The CDR3 spans 14 residues. Germline V gene lookup returns CDR1 LGHNA and CDR2 YSLEER. The CDR3 DNA reads TGCGCCAGCAGCCAAACCGGGGCGAACACTGAAGCTTTCTTT. This codes for CASSQTGANTEAFF.